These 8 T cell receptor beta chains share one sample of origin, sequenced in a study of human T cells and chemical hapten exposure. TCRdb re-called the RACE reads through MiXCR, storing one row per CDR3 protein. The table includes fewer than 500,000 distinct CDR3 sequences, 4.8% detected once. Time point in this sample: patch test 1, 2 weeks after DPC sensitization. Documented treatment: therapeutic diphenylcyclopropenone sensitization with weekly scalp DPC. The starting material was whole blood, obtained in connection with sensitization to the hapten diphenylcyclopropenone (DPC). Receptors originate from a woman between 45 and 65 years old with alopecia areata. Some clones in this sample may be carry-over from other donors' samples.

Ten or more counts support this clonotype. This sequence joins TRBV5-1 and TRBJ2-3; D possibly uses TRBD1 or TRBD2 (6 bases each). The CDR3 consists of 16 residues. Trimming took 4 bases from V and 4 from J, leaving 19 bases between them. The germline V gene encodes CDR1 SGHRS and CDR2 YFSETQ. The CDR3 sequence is CASSTAGTRGPDTQYF. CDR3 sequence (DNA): TGCGCCAGCAGCACTGCCGGGACCCGGGGGCCAGATACGCAGTATTTT.

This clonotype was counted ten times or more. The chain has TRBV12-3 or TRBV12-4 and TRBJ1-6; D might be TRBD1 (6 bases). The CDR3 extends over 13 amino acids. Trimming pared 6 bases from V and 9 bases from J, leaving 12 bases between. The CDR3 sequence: CASSRGASSPLHF. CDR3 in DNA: TGTGCCAGCAGCCGGGGGGCATCTTCACCCCTCCACTTT.

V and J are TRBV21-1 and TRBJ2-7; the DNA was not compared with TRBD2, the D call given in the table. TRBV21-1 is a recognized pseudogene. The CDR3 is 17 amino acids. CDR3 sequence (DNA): TGTGCCAGCAGCAAAGCGCTGAGGAGCGGGAGGAAGTACGAGCAGTACTTC. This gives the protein CASSKALRSGRKYEQYF.

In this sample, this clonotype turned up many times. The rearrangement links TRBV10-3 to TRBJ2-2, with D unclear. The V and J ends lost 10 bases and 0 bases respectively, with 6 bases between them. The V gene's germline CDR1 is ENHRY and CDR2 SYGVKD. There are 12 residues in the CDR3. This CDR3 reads CATKANTGELFF. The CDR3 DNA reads TGTGCCACTAAAGCGAACACCGGGGAGCTGTTTTTT.

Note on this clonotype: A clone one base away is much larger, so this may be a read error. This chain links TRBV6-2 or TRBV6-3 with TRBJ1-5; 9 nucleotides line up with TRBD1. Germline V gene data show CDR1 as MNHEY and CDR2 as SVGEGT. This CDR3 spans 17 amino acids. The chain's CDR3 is CASSPYRTGVFNHPQHF. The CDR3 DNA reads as TGTGCCAGCAGTCCCTACCGGACAGGGGTCTTCAATCATCCCCAGCATTTT.

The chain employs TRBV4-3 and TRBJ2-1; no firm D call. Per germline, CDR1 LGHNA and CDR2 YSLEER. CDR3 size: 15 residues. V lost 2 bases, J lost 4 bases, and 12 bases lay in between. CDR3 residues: CASSQRGTLYNEQFF. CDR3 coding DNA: TGCGCCAGCAGCCAAAGAGGCACGCTTTACAATGAGCAGTTCTTC.

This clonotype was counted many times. The CDR3 loop is CASSYGPPGGPTDTQYF. DNA of the CDR3: TGTGCCAGCAGTTACGGGCCTCCAGGGGGCCCCACAGATACGCAGTATTTT. The chain combines TRBV6-5 with TRBJ2-3; 8 bases match TRBD1. Germline assignment: CDR1 MNHEY and CDR2 SVGAGI. Trimming took 2 bases from V and 2 from J; bases not matched to a gene: 9. The CDR3 spans 17 residues.

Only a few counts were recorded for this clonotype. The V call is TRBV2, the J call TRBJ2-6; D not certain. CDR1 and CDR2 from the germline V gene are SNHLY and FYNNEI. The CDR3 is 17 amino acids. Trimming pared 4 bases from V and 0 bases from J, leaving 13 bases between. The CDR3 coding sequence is TGTGCCAGCAGTGGACCCCGCCTTAACTCTGGGGCCAACGTCCTGACTTTC. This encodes CASSGPRLNSGANVLTF. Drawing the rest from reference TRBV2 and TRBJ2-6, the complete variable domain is EPEVTQTPSHQVTQMGQEVILRCVPISNHLYFYWYRQILGQKVEFLVSFYNNEISEKSEIFDDQFSVERPDGSNFTLKIRSTKLEDSAMYFCASSGPRLNSGANVLTFGAGSRLTVL.